Here is one T cell receptor (beta chain) with its context. The data are from a study of CD8 T cells in Susac syndrome. The sequenced target, TCR beta, came from blood CD8+ and CD4+ T cells. Trimming removed 5 bases from V and 7 bases from J, with 24 bases in between. CDR3 length: 17 amino acids. Germline-derived CDR1 and CDR2 are SGHAT and FQDESV (reference sequence). With random hexamers, reverse transcription was performed on about 0.5 to 1 ug of RNA. The CDR3 of TCR beta was amplified by immunoSEQ multiplex PCR across 54 Vbeta and 13 Jbeta. TCRdb fed the immunoSEQ multiplex PCR reads into MiXCR, producing one record per CDR3 protein. The sample has 150,000 to 200,000 distinct CDR3 sequences, 90% to 95% seen once.

The receptor was isolated from a human donor in good health. The chain carries TRBV11-1 and TRBJ2-1; no clear D. What was sequenced was CD4+ T cells from PBMCs. CDR3 in DNA: TGTGCCAGCAGCATACGGTTACTCGACGCTCAAATAAATGAGCAGTTCTTC. This gives the protein CASSIRLLDAQINEQFF.